The present T cell receptor beta chain was sequenced within a study of molecular identifiers for immune sequencing clone quantification (dated by TCRdb to 2017 to 2018). For the study in its entirety: For a replicate experiment, the RNA from either approximately 20,000 or 100,000 naive CD8 T cells was divided into five aliquots, and four of those aliquots went on to sequencing. CD8 T cells were used in a methods study to benchmark molecular-identifier clustering-based TCR repertoire sequencing (MIDCIRS) and TCR RNA copy counting. Broader findings and caveats from the paper: In CMV-specific effector cells, clones with more than 20 RNA copies accounted for over 98% of molecules, whereas in naive cells such clones accounted for under 1%. When barcode sub-clustering was omitted, TCR diversity was inflated by chimeric consensus sequences, with chimeras reaching as high as 47%. Highly expanded clone sizes could be underestimated if identical TCR molecules share a barcode. Spiked-in Jurkat TCR RNA equal to a single cell's worth was reported to be detectable even within 1,100,000 naive CD8 T cells. Naive libraries contained spiked-in Jurkat TCR RNA (around eleven copies' worth), which is not part of the donor repertoire. Modeling estimated 3 to 3.5 recovered TCR RNA copies per cell, compared with roughly 10 by digital PCR, which implies 30% to 35% capture efficiency.

Naive CD8 T cell libraries were made from 20,000 to 1,000,000 sorted cells using 10%, 30% or 50% of purified RNA. On a BD FACSAria II, naive CD8 T cells were FACS-sorted as CD8+CD4-CCR7+CD45RA+ and collected into RLT Plus buffer. To test detection sensitivity, Jurkat RNA equivalent to under 12 TCR copies was spiked into samples of about 19,000-1,100,000 naive CD8 T cells. Enrichment of CD8 T cells was done with RosetteSep CD8+ T Cell Enrichment Cocktail plus Ficoll-Paque, and ACK red cell lysis came afterward. Taken from cysteine to phenylalanine, the CDR3 has 11 residues. Only the CDR3 DNA stays, 33 bases, in frame from base 1. CDR1 and CDR2 are drawn from the germline V gene: SQVTM, ANQGSEA. V drops 4 bases and J drops 6 bases, leaving 8 bases in between. The library was generated by PCR. The run used an Illumina HiSeq 4000. Preparation of bulk TCR libraries followed a previously described approach, with the TCR primers listed in Table S5. The Qiagen AllPrep DNA/RNA kit was used to purify total RNA. Reads from multiple sequencing runs of the same library were pooled before analysis. Under the source paper's analysis protocol: Only reads with exact TCR constant sequence were kept, trimmed to 150 nt, and grouped by their 12-nt molecular barcodes. Reads inside each barcode group were sub-clustered using a 15% Levenshtein threshold, and a quality-weighted consensus sequence was constructed for each RNA molecule. Non-functional sequences were removed, as were lower-count sequences one edit away from another. Based on fitting two negative binomial distributions, any barcode sub-cluster with under 20% of the maximum read count was discarded. TCRdb reworked the public reads: Q25 trimming with fastp, MiXCR clone assembly, productive beta chains retained. Identical CDR3 protein sequences are pooled into one entry, listed with their most common genes and DNA. TCRdb, not the authors, supplied the V and J calls. Counted in this sample were 300,000 to 350,000 distinct CDR3 sequences; about a fifth of them appeared once. Approximately 0.8% of the sample rests with the top ten.

Many counts were recorded for this clonotype. What this receptor recognizes is not known. No qualities accompany the bases; no much larger clone lies one base away. The sequence came from a human donor in good health. Some libraries in this study had Jurkat cell RNA spiked in. The sequence joins TRBV29-1 to TRBJ2-3; the D gene is perhaps TRBD2, on 5 matching bases. The specimen sequenced was naive CD8+ T cells from blood, with Jurkat cell RNA spiked in. What the cell subset or site label conveys for this sample: FACS-sorted CD8+CD4-CCR7+CD45RA+ naive T cells. The CDR3 region: CSVGGFDTQYF. Read as DNA, the sequence is TGCAGCGTTGGAGGGTTTGATACGCAGTATTTT.